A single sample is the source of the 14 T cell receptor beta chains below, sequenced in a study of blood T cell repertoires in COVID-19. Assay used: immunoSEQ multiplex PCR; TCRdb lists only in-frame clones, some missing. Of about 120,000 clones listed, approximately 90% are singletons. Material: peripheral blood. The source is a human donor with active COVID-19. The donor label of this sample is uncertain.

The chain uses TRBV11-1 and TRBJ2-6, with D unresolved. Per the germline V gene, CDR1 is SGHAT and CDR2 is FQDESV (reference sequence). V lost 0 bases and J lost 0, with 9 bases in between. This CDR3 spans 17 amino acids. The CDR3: CASSLAYEISGANVLTF. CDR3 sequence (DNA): TGTGCCAGCAGCTTAGCCTATGAGATCTCTGGGGCCAACGTCCTGACTTTC.

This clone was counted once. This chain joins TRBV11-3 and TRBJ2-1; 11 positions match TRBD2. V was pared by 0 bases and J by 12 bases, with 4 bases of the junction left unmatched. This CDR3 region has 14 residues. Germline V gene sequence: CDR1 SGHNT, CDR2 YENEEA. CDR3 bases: TGTGCCAGCAGCTTAGAGGTAGCGGGGGGGCGGCAGTTCTTC. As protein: CASSLEVAGGRQFF.

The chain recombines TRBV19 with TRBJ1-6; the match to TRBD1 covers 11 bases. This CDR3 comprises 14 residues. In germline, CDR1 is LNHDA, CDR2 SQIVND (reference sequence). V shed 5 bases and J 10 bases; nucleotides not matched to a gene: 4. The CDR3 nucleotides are TGTGCCAGTAGTTGGGGGACAGGGGGGTCACCCCTCCACTTT. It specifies CASSWGTGGSPLHF. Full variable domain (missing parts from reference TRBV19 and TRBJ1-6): DGGITQSPKYLFRKEGQNVTLSCEQNLNHDAMYWYRQDPGQGLRLIYYSQIVNDFQKGDIAEGYSVSREKKESFPLTVTSAQKNPTAFYLCASSWGTGGSPLHFGNGTRLTVT.

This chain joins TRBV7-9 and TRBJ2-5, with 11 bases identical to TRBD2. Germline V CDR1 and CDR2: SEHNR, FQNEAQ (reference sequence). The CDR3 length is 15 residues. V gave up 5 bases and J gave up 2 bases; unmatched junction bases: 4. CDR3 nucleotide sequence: TGTGCCAGCAGCCTCGGGACTAGCGGACAAGAGACCCAGTACTTC. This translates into CASSLGTSGQETQYF. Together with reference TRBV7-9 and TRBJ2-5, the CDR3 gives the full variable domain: DTGVSQNPRHKITKRGQNVTFRCDPISEHNRLYWYRQTLGQGPEFLTYFQNEAQLEKSRLLSDRFSAERPKGSFSTLEIQRTEQGDSAMYLCASSLGTSGQETQYFGPGTRLLVL.

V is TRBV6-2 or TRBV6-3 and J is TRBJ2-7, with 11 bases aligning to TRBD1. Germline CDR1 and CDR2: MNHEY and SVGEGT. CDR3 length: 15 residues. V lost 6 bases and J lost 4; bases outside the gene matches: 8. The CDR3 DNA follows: TGTGCCAGCAGCCGGGACCGGGACAGGGGGTACGAGCAGTACTTC. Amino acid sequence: CASSRDRDRGYEQYF.

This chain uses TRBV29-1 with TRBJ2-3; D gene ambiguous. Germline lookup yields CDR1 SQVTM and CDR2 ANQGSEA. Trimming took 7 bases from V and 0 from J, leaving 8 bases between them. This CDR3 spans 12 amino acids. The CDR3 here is CSDGKSTDTQYF. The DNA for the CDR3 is TGCAGCGATGGCAAAAGCACAGATACGCAGTATTTT.

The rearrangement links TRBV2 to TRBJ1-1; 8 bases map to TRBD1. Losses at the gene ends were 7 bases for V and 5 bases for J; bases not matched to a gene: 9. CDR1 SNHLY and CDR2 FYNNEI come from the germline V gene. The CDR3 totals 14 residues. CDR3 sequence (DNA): TGTGCCAGCACGGGTCAGGGGGCAGGAACTGAAGCTTTCTTT. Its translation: CASTGQGAGTEAFF.

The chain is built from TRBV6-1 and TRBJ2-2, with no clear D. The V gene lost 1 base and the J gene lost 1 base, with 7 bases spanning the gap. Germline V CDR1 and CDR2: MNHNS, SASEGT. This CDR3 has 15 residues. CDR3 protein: CASSEEPGNTGELFF. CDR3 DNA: TGTGCCAGCAGTGAAGAACCGGGGAACACCGGGGAGCTGTTTTTT.

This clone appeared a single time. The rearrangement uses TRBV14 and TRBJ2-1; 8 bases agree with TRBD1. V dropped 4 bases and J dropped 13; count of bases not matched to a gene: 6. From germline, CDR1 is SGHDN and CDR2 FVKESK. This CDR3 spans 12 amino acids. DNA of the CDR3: TGTGCCAGCAGCCCCCACAGGGGGGAACAGTTCTTC. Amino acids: CASSPHRGEQFF. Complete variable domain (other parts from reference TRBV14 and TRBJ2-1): EAGVTQFPSHSVIEKGQTVTLRCDPISGHDNLYWYRRVMGKEIKFLLHFVKESKQDESGMPNNRFLAERTGGTYSTLKVQPAELEDSGVYFCASSPHRGEQFFGPGTRLTVL.

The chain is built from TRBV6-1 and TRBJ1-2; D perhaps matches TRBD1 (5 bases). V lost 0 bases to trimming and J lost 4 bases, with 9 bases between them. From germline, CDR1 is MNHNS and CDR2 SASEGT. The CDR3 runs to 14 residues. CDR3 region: CASSEAGGGYGYTF. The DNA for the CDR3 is TGTGCCAGCAGTGAAGCCGGGGGTGGCTATGGCTACACCTTC.

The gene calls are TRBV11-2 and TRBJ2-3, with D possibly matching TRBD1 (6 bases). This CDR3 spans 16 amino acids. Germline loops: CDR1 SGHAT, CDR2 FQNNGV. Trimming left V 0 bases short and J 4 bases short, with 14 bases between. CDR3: CASSLEGGISADTQYF. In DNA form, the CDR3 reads TGTGCCAGCAGCTTAGAAGGGGGTATAAGCGCAGATACGCAGTATTTT.

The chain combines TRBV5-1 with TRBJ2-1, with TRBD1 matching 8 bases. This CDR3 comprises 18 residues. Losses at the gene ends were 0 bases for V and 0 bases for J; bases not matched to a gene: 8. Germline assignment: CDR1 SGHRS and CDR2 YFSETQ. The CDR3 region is CASSLGGTGPSSYNEQFF. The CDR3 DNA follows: TGCGCCAGCAGCTTGGGAGGGACAGGTCCCAGCTCCTACAATGAGCAGTTCTTC. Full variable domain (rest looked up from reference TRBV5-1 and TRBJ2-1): KAGVTQTPRYLIKTRGQQVTLSCSPISGHRSVSWYQQTPGQGLQFLFEYFSETQRNKGNFPGRFSGRQFSNSRSEMNVSTLELGDSALYLCASSLGGTGPSSYNEQFFGPGTRLTVL.

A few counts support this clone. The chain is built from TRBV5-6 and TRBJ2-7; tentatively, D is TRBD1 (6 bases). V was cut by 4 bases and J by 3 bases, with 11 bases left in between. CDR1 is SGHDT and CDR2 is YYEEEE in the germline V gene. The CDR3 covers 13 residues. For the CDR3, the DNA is TGTGCCAGCAGCGTTTCAGGGGACTACGAGCAGTACTTC. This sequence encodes CASSVSGDYEQYF.

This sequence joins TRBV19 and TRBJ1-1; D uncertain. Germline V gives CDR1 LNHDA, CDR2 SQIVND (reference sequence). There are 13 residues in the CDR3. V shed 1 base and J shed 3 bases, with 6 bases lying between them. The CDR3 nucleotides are TGTGCCAGTAGTATAGTCGGGGACACTGAAGCTTTCTTT. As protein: CASSIVGDTEAFF.